This T cell receptor beta chain emerged from a study of cytomegalovirus exposure and HLA in healthy donors. Germline V gene sequence: CDR1 SGHNT, CDR2 YYREEE (reference sequence). The CDR3 has 15 amino acids. V dropped 3 bases and J dropped 4; count of bases not matched to a gene: 7. In regard to this clone: Antigen: not known.

Study conclusions and caveats: Reports indicated that the classifier achieved high specificity and sensitivity in diagnosing cytomegalovirus status. Later genetic work tied a missense DCLRE1C variant to beta-chain V and J trimming. The study listed roughly 160 cytomegalovirus-associated TCR beta chains. The HLA-A and HLA-B alleles of most subjects were reportedly predicted accurately from TCR beta sequences.

Primers included in the PCR were 60 Vbeta and 13 Jbeta primers. Only in-frame clones appear in the TCRdb table, and some are missing; sequencing was by immunoSEQ multiplex PCR. The sample holds around 150,000 clones, roughly four fifths seen once. The J gene is TRBJ2-1, the V gene TRBV5-4, with 7 bases fitting TRBD2. The material sequenced was PBMCs. This clonotype was obtained from a man aged 45-65 years in good health and CMV-seropositive. The chain's CDR3 is CASSSGAGQYNEQFF. The CDR3 DNA reads TGTGCCAGCAGCTCTGGAGCGGGGCAATACAATGAGCAGTTCTTC.